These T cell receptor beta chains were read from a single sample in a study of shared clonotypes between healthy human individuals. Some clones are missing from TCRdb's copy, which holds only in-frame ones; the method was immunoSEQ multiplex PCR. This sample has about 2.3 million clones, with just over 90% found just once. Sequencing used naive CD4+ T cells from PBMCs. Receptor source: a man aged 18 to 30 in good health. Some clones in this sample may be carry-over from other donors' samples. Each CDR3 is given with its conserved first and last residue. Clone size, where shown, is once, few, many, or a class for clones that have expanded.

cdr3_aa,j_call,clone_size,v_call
CASSLALGAGPDNEQFF,TRBJ2-1,NA,TRBV11-2
CASSPLYGNTEAFF,TRBJ1-1,NA,TRBV14
CASSLQGRAIYF,TRBJ1-3,NA,TRBV18
CASSVGGSGIYEQYF,TRBJ2-7,NA,TRBV9
CATSRGVRFGTEKLFF,TRBJ1-4,few,TRBV15
CASSGRSYQPQHF,TRBJ1-5,NA,TRBV6-1
CASSPRAGDEQYF,TRBJ2-7,NA,TRBV5-1
CASRLLRGQANTGELFF,TRBJ2-2,NA,TRBV28
CASSLIQGGNSPLHF,TRBJ1-6,NA,TRBV7-9
CASRTTGGSGELFF,TRBJ2-2,NA,TRBV28
CASSETFSRLEQFF,TRBJ2-1,NA,TRBV9
CASSPGLAGGLTDTQYF,TRBJ2-3,NA,TRBV5-8
CASRLAGEITDTQYF,TRBJ2-3,NA,TRBV27
CASSPPRRGMNTEAFF,TRBJ1-1,NA,TRBV18
CASSRIAGGWETQYF,TRBJ2-5,NA,TRBV7-9
CASSSSPSGGYEQYF,TRBJ2-7,NA,TRBV4-3
CASSSLPGLAAPDTQYF,TRBJ2-3,NA,TRBV5-1
CASSARTVGSPLHF,TRBJ1-6,NA,TRBV9
CASSSATASGNTIYF,TRBJ1-3,NA,TRBV5-1
CASSYRGGDTQYF,TRBJ2-3,NA,TRBV5-4
CAWSTGLYSNQPQHF,TRBJ1-5,NA,TRBV30
CASSPPRVPGGNEKLFF,TRBJ1-4,once,TRBV18
CASSSLKGLTIKSDTQYF,TRBJ2-3,once,TRBV5-4
CASSLLGSGTKNIQYF,TRBJ2-4,once,TRBV27
CASSQGPDGSGNTIYF,TRBJ1-3,NA,TRBV7-3
CASSAGGYEQYF,TRBJ2-7,NA,TRBV5-1
CAWGLPPLHF,TRBJ1-6,NA,TRBV30
CASSFGTSGLEQYF,TRBJ2-7,NA,TRBV28
CASSPTGGQADFGGNQPQHF,TRBJ1-5,NA,TRBV4-1
CASSDRGGNEQFF,TRBJ2-1,NA,TRBV2
CASKGPFYEQYF,TRBJ2-7,NA,TRBV28
CASSAGVGADTQYF,TRBJ2-3,NA,TRBV5-1
CASSFDRERDTQYF,TRBJ2-3,NA,TRBV28
CASSPRTSGTDTQYF,TRBJ2-3,NA,TRBV7-3
CASSETGGHQPQHF,TRBJ1-5,NA,TRBV6-1
CASSLGVAGFYQETQYF,TRBJ2-5,NA,TRBV11-1
CASSPGGANVLTF,TRBJ2-6,NA,TRBV6-5
CASSIGTPLGELFF,TRBJ2-2,once,TRBV5-1
CASSPGAPDEKLFF,TRBJ1-4,NA,TRBV18
CAWSRQSSYNEQFF,TRBJ2-1,NA,TRBV30
CASSSQSAGDGVSYEQYF,TRBJ2-7,once,TRBV28
CAWSPGTSGIQETQYF,TRBJ2-5,NA,TRBV30
CASSFRDSSYNEQFF,TRBJ2-1,NA,TRBV11-3
CASSSTGGQGLMNTEAFF,TRBJ1-1,NA,TRBV7-9
CASSLRQGPETQYF,TRBJ2-5,NA,TRBV7-2
CASSLSRWGVVNTEAFF,TRBJ1-1,NA,TRBV7-9
CASSPPIQPQHF,TRBJ1-5,NA,TRBV28